The 31 T cell receptor beta chains presented below share a single source sample, sequenced in a study of OX40 agonist ivuxolimab in advanced cancers. Using immunoSEQ multiplex PCR, the repertoire was profiled, and TCRdb retains in-frame clones only, with some absent. The data contain around 38,000 clones, around four fifths of them singletons. Sample: CD4+ or CD8+ T cells sorted from blood, taken in a trial of the OX40 agonist ivuxolimab. These receptors came from an adult with an advanced solid tumor such as melanoma, head and neck, liver or kidney cancer.

The V and J genes are TRBV6-5 and TRBJ2-5; 11 nucleotides agree with TRBD2. The CDR3 spans 13 residues. The ends lost 7 bases at V and 7 bases at J; junction bases unmatched: 5. Germline lookup yields CDR1 MNHEY and CDR2 SVGAGI. This chain's CDR3 is CASKGTSGGTQYF. The CDR3 DNA follows: TGTGCCAGCAAAGGGACTAGCGGTGGGACCCAGTACTTC.

V is TRBV11-2 and J is TRBJ1-1, with D uncertain. Germline values: CDR1 SGHAT, CDR2 FQNNGV. There are 13 residues in the CDR3. V shed 7 bases and J shed 5 bases, with 14 bases lying between them. CDR3 sequence reads: CASTLGMGTEAFF. In nucleotides, the CDR3 is TGTGCCAGCACCTTGGGGATGGGGACTGAAGCTTTCTTT.

This chain connects TRBV19 to TRBJ1-5, with 8 bases that match TRBD1. Trimming took 4 bases from V and 3 from J; bases not matched to a gene: 8. The germline V gene encodes CDR1 LNHDA and CDR2 SQIVND (reference sequence). The CDR3 contains 16 residues. As DNA, the CDR3 is TGTGCCAGTAGTACAGGGACAGGCAGTTACAATCAGCCCCAGCATTTT. Translated: CASSTGTGSYNQPQHF.

The chain carries TRBV14 and TRBJ1-6, with D perhaps matching TRBD1 (5 bases). V was trimmed by 1 base and J by 7 bases, leaving 14 bases between them. The CDR3 totals 16 residues. Germline CDR1 reads SGHDN; CDR2 reads FVKESK. The CDR3 loop reads CASSQVNFWGNSPLHF. CDR3 sequence (DNA): TGTGCCAGCAGCCAAGTTAATTTTTGGGGGAATTCACCCCTCCACTTT.

This clone came up once. V and J are TRBV15 and TRBJ1-2, with D unresolved. The V end was cut by 1 base, the J end by 1 base, with 4 bases between. The germline CDR1 and CDR2 sequences are LNHNV and YYDKDF (reference sequence). The CDR3 sequence is 13 residues long. The CDR3 coding sequence is TGTGCCACCAGCAGAGGCATTAACTATGGCTACACCTTC. This sequence encodes CATSRGINYGYTF.

The chain employs TRBV7-9 and TRBJ2-1, with 11 bases aligning to TRBD2. Germline V gives CDR1 SEHNR, CDR2 FQNEAQ (reference sequence). Trimming at V came to 5 bases and at J to 4 bases, leaving 10 bases not matched to a gene. CDR3 size: 17 residues. CDR3 nucleotides: TGTGCCAGCAGCACCTTAGCGGGAGGGAAAGAATACAATGAGCAGTTCTTC. The encoded protein is CASSTLAGGKEYNEQFF.

The chain links TRBV16 to TRBJ1-4; tentatively, D is TRBD1 (6 bases). V was pared by 1 base and J by 10 bases, with 13 bases between. Germline V gene data show CDR1 as KGHSY and CDR2 as FQNENV. The CDR3 totals 14 residues. CDR3 sequence: CASSQWYGGGKLFF. As DNA, the CDR3 is TGTGCCAGCAGCCAATGGTACGGGGGCGGAAAACTGTTTTTT. The full variable domain, in which reference TRBV16 and TRBJ1-4 provide the parts outside the CDR3, is GEEVAQTPKHLVRGEGQKAKLYCAPIKGHSYVFWYQQVLKNEFKFLISFQNENVFDETGMPKERFSAKCLPNSPCSLEIQATKLEDSAVYFCASSQWYGGGKLFFGSGTQLSVL.

The genes are TRBV30 and TRBJ1-4, with D perhaps TRBD1 (5 bases). CDR3 size: 14 residues. Trimming stripped 5 bases from V and 6 bases from J, with 16 bases between. CDR1 GTSNPN and CDR2 SVGIG come from the germline V gene (reference sequence). CDR3 DNA: TGTGCCTGGGCCCATGGGGCAAGAGATGAAAAACTGTTTTTT. Protein: CAWAHGARDEKLFF.

The chain recombines TRBV7-2 with TRBJ1-1; 7 nucleotides line up with TRBD1. CDR3 size: 14 residues. The V gene's germline CDR1 is SGHTA and CDR2 FQGNSA. V dropped 3 bases and J dropped 1; count of bases not matched to a gene: 2. The CDR3 sequence: CASSFTGANTEAFF. The CDR3 DNA is TGTGCCAGCAGCTTTACAGGGGCGAACACTGAAGCTTTCTTT.

Of note for this clone: The junction departs from the called germline gene at one end, perhaps through a read error. CDR3 in amino acids: CASSKEANYGYTF. The DNA for the CDR3 is TGCGCCAGCAGCAAAGAAGCTAACTATGGCTACACCTTC. V is TRBV4-3 and J is TRBJ1-2; D call uncertain. Looked up from germline, CDR1 is LGHNA and CDR2 is YSLEER. CDR3 size: 13 residues.

The J gene is TRBJ1-1, the V gene TRBV6-5; TRBD1 is a possible D gene (6 bases). Trimming cost V 2 bases and J 11 bases, with 12 bases left between them. Germline CDR1 MNHEY, CDR2 SVGAGI. The CDR3 has 12 amino acids. The CDR3 DNA follows: TGTGCCAGCAGTTACGAAGGGGGAAATGCTTTCTTT. This sequence encodes CASSYEGGNAFF.

The chain recombines TRBV29-1 with TRBJ2-1; D remains ambiguous. Germline V gives CDR1 SQVTM, CDR2 ANQGSEA. This CDR3 spans 12 amino acids. The V and J ends lost 6 bases and 2 bases respectively, with 8 bases between them. The CDR3 here is CSVWETYNEQFF. CDR3 coding DNA: TGCAGCGTATGGGAAACCTACAATGAGCAGTTCTTC.

The gene calls are TRBV19 and TRBJ2-3; D is undetermined. CDR1 is LNHDA, CDR2 SQIVND, per germline (reference sequence). The V and J ends lost 3 bases and 4 bases respectively, with 23 bases between them. The CDR3 contains 18 residues. The CDR3 region is CASSIRGPRSDVPDTQYF. Written as DNA, the CDR3 is TGTGCCAGTAGTATCCGAGGCCCGAGGAGTGACGTTCCAGATACGCAGTATTTT.

This chain connects TRBV28 to TRBJ2-7; D uncertain. V was trimmed by 3 bases and J by 5 bases, leaving 11 bases between them. CDR1 and CDR2 from the germline V gene are MDHEN and SYDVKM. The CDR3 is 13 residues long. The CDR3 here is CASSFWVSNEQYF. CDR3 DNA sequence: TGTGCCAGCAGTTTTTGGGTTTCCAACGAGCAGTACTTC.

In its sample, this clone was seen once. The chain joins TRBV10-2 to TRBJ1-4; D unresolved. There are 14 residues in the CDR3. Germline CDR1 and CDR2: WSHSY and SAAADI. V lost 3 bases and J 8 bases, leaving 13 bases between the germline ends. The CDR3 region has the DNA TGCGCCAGCAGTGATAGGGAGGGCGGCGAAAAACTGTTTTTT. This codes for CASSDREGGEKLFF.

This chain joins TRBV10-2 and TRBJ2-2; D not resolved. Germline CDR1 is WSHSY and CDR2 is SAAADI. Between the trimmed V and J ends, which lost 6 bases and 6 bases, there was a span of 11 bases. The CDR3 runs 13 residues. CDR3 region: CASSYLNSGELFF. CDR3 DNA sequence: TGCGCCAGCAGCTACTTAAATTCCGGGGAGCTGTTTTTT.

This clone was counted a few times. The CDR3, as DNA: TGTGCCAGCACCTCGGGGGGTCCATTGAAAAATGAAAAACTGTTTTTT. Protein product: CASTSGGPLKNEKLFF. The chain links TRBV13 to TRBJ1-4; D possibly corresponds to TRBD1 (5 bases). Trimming removed 7 bases from V and 5 bases from J, with 20 bases in between. Germline-derived CDR1 and CDR2 are PRHDT and FYEKMQ (reference sequence). The CDR3 spans 16 residues.

The chain uses TRBV19 and TRBJ2-1; 10 nucleotides line up with TRBD1. The CDR3 sequence is 18 residues long. V lost 7 bases, J lost 5 bases, and 17 bases stayed unmatched. CDR1 is LNHDA and CDR2 is SQIVND in the germline V gene (reference sequence). This CDR3 reads CASTTGGLGTGANNEQFF. Here the CDR3 DNA reads TGTGCCAGTACTACAGGAGGGTTGGGGACAGGGGCTAACAATGAGCAGTTCTTC.

The chain links TRBV11-2 to TRBJ1-5; 7 bases match TRBD1. J was trimmed by 5 bases and V by 1 base; bases with no gene match: 5. The CDR3 covers 15 residues. Looked up from germline, CDR1 is SGHAT and CDR2 is FQNNGV. The CDR3 DNA sequence: TGTGCCAGCAGCTTAGGGACAGGATCCGATCAGCCCCAGCATTTT. This sequence encodes CASSLGTGSDQPQHF.

On this clone itself: The junction differs from germline at one of its ends, possibly a read error. The chain recombines TRBV7-9 with TRBJ2-7, with TRBD2 identical over 7 bases. The V gene's germline CDR1 is SEHNR and CDR2 FQNEAQ (reference sequence). The length of the CDR3 is 13 residues. The CDR3 region is CASSPGRWYEQYF. The CDR3, as DNA: TGCGCCAGCAGCCCCGGGAGGTGGTACGAGCAGTACTTC.

The chain couples TRBV28 to TRBJ1-2; D not certain. This CDR3 spans 12 amino acids. V lost 5 bases to trimming and J lost 4 bases, with 8 bases between them. Germline V lookup: CDR1 MDHEN, CDR2 SYDVKM. CDR3: CASSPTSYGYTF. The CDR3 DNA is TGTGCCAGCAGTCCTACAAGCTATGGCTACACCTTC.

This chain uses TRBV7-9 with TRBJ2-6, with TRBD1 identical over 9 bases. Per the germline V gene, CDR1 is SEHNR and CDR2 is FQNEAQ (reference sequence). The CDR3 spans 17 residues. J lost 4 bases, V lost 1 base, and 5 bases had no gene match. CDR3 sequence (DNA): TGTGCCAGCAGCTTAGGCCTACAGGGGGCAGGGGCCAACGTCCTGACTTTC. Translating gives CASSLGLQGAGANVLTF.

The genes are TRBV5-1 and TRBJ1-5; D unresolved. Trimming shortened V by 2 bases and J by 1 base, and 4 bases separated the two germline ends. Per germline, CDR1 SGHRS and CDR2 YFSETQ. The CDR3 extends over 13 amino acids. CDR3 DNA: TGCGCCAGCAGCTTTGACAGCAATCAGCCCCAGCATTTT. Encoded protein: CASSFDSNQPQHF.

The V gene is TRBV6-6, the J gene TRBJ1-1, with D possibly TRBD1 on 6 matching bases. CDR1 is MNHNY and CDR2 is SVGAGI in the germline V gene (reference sequence). This CDR3 comprises 16 residues. The V end was cut by 0 bases, the J end by 6 bases, with 17 bases between. In DNA form, the CDR3 reads TGTGCCAGCAGTTACTCCATAGGTGGACAGAGCCCTGAAGCTTTCTTT. This codes for CASSYSIGGQSPEAFF.

V and J are TRBV30 and TRBJ2-3; D not certain. Germline loops: CDR1 GTSNPN, CDR2 SVGIG (reference sequence). This CDR3 has 13 residues. V was trimmed by 5 bases and J by 4 bases, leaving 13 bases between them. In DNA, the CDR3 is TGTGCCTGGGCGGAGTTTGGCGCAGATACGCAGTATTTT. The encoded protein is CAWAEFGADTQYF.

The chain carries TRBV30 and TRBJ1-5; tentative D call: TRBD1 (6 bases). In germline, CDR1 is GTSNPN, CDR2 SVGIG (reference sequence). Trimming pared 5 bases from V and 7 bases from J, leaving 15 bases between. The CDR3 contains 13 residues. DNA of the CDR3: TGTGCCTGGCGACAATCGGGGGGCCAGCCCCAGCATTTT. Translated, it gives CAWRQSGGQPQHF.

V gene TRBV11-2 combines with J gene TRBJ1-3; no clear D gene. CDR3 length: 12 residues. Per germline, CDR1 SGHAT and CDR2 FQNNGV. Trimming left V 5 bases short and J 4 bases short, with 6 bases between. The DNA for the CDR3 is TGTGCCAGCAGCGGTTACGGAAACACCATATATTTT. Its translation: CASSGYGNTIYF.

The rearrangement uses TRBV10-3 and TRBJ2-3, with D hard to call. CDR3 length equals 16 residues. The V end lost 3 bases, the J end lost 1 base, and 14 bases lay between the germline ends. From germline, CDR1 is ENHRY and CDR2 SYGVKD. The CDR3 bases are TGTGCCATCAGTGACGGTTCCACTGGCGGCACAGATACGCAGTATTTT. It yields the protein CAISDGSTGGTDTQYF.

The chain uses TRBV2 and TRBJ2-6, with 8 bases lining up with TRBD1. Germline assignment: CDR1 SNHLY and CDR2 FYNNEI. The junction had 7 bases not matched to a gene; V was cut back by 6 bases and J by 0 bases. The CDR3 contains 17 residues. The CDR3 sequence is CASRAGTGDSGANVLTF. CDR3 DNA sequence: TGTGCCAGCAGGGCCGGGACAGGCGACTCTGGGGCCAACGTCCTGACTTTC.

This clone occurred once. The rearrangement uses TRBV28 and TRBJ2-3; 12 positions agree with TRBD2. The CDR3 has 21 amino acids. Trimming at V came to 4 bases and at J to 1 base, leaving 18 bases not matched to a gene. Germline CDR1 is MDHEN and CDR2 is SYDVKM. CDR3 sequence reads: CASSSAAHPGTSGRGTDTQYF. CDR3 DNA: TGTGCCAGCAGTTCAGCCGCCCACCCCGGGACTAGCGGGCGGGGCACAGATACGCAGTATTTT.

The J gene is TRBJ1-1, the V gene TRBV27, with TRBD1 matching 10 bases. The CDR3 consists of 13 residues. Germline CDR1 is MNHEY and CDR2 is SMNVEV (reference sequence). J lost 3 bases, V lost 10 bases, and 5 bases had no gene match. The CDR3 DNA follows: TGTGCCACCCGGGGACAGGGGTACACTGAAGCTTTCTTT. This translates into CATRGQGYTEAFF.